This TCR beta chain was sequenced for a study of OX40 agonist ivuxolimab in advanced cancers. A note on the overall study: Ivuxolimab, which targeted the costimulatory receptor OX40 (CD134), was an agonistic, fully human IgG2 monoclonal antibody. The monotherapy dose-escalation portion (N of about 52 patients) of the phase I ivuxolimab trial is reported in the paper. Intravenous ivuxolimab was administered to patients every 2 weeks at six dose levels: 0.01, 0.1, 0.3, 1.5, 3 and 10 mg/kg. Of the 50 to 55 dose-escalation patients, hepatocellular carcinoma was present in roughly 19, melanoma in around 15, renal cell carcinoma in 9 and head and neck cancer in 9. Patients were allowed to have had prior anti-PD-1, anti-PD-L1 or anti-CTLA-4 therapy, and roughly 40% of the dose-escalation patients had previously received checkpoint inhibitors. Partial responses occurred in three dose-escalation patients, of whom one had hepatocellular carcinoma and two had cutaneous melanoma. A male proportion of approximately 83% and a mean age of 60 years, ranging from roughly 23 to 80, were recorded for the dose-escalation cohort. The point of sequencing TCRbeta in the periphery was to test whether ivuxolimab changed TCR sequence diversity and drove clonal T-cell expansion. What the study reported, not specific to this receptor: Which antigens the clonally expanded peripheral T cells were specific for was not determined. Low levels of normalized T-cell clonal expansion were also shown by some nonresponding patients. In partial responders in the 0.1-3.0 mg/kg groups, normalized peripheral clonal expansion was found to be among the lowest, especially among CD8+ T cells. On average, CD8+ T cells showed more expanded clones than CD4+ T cells after ivuxolimab. At doses from 0.1 to 3.0 mg/kg, clonal expansion was seen in both CD4+ and CD8+ blood T cells between baseline and week 6.

Genomic DNA was extracted from sorted cells for sequencing of the TCRbeta CDR3 region. The immunoSEQ Assay was used for sequencing of TCRbeta CDR3 regions. Not all clones reach the TCRdb copy of this immuneACCESS table, which keeps in-frame sequences only. Checked studies attribute under half of the gap to unresolved V genes and leave the rest unexplained. Here the sample has tens of thousands of clones; 70% to 80% occur a single time. Clones ranked in the top ten supply under 13% of the sample. The trial excluded patients who had a history of autoimmune disease or were on systemic immunosuppression. Peripheral blood for TCR sequencing was collected from all dose cohorts at baseline, on cycle 4 day 1, and on cycle 7 day 1. Samples were obtained from an open-label, multicenter, first-in-human phase I dose-escalation trial of ivuxolimab. The trial enrolled adults with locally advanced or metastatic head and neck squamous cell, hepatocellular, melanoma or renal cell carcinoma. Before TCR sequencing, CD4+ T cells and CD8+ T cells from peripheral blood were sorted into separate populations.

In regard to this clone: Its antigen has not been determined. The record has no base qualities; no much larger clone is one base away.

Sequenced here: CD4+ or CD8+ T cells sorted from blood, sampled in a trial of the OX40 agonist ivuxolimab. The TCR comes from an adult with an advanced solid tumor such as melanoma, head and neck, liver or kidney cancer.

The nucleotide sequence is given as TGTGCCAGCAGCTTGGCCCCGACAGGGAACTATGGCTACACCTTC. Translated, it reads CASSLAPTGNYGYTF. The chain joins TRBV5-5 to TRBJ1-2, with TRBD1 identical over 7 junction bases. Germline trimming: 0 bases from V, 2 bases from J; junction bases outside gene matches: 4. The germline V gene (reference sequence) gives CDR1 as SGHKS and CDR2 as YYEKEE. From the cysteine through the phenylalanine, the CDR3 covers 15 amino acids. Of the read, only the CDR3 DNA is kept; its 45 bases are in frame from base 1.